These 31 T cell receptor beta chains share one sample of origin, sequenced in a study of T cell repertoires in cytomegalovirus infection. TCRdb recomputed calls from the reads with MiXCR, one row per CDR3 protein. The sample consists of 480,000 or so distinct CDR3 sequences, around 11% of them appearing once. The sequencing input was PBMCs. The receptors stem from a human donor in good health (CMV status not recorded). Some clones in this sample may be carry-over from other donors' samples.

This clonotype came up many times. The chain joins TRBV7-3 to TRBJ2-2, with no clear D. This CDR3 comprises 13 residues. Germline lookup yields CDR1 SGHTA and CDR2 FQGTGA. V lost 2 bases, J lost 6 bases, and 7 bases lay in between. The CDR3 DNA sequence: TGTGCCAGCAGCTTAGCCCGATCCGGGGAGCTGTTTTTT. It is translated as CASSLARSGELFF.

The sample holds many counts of this clonotype. The rearrangement joins TRBV19 to TRBJ2-7; 7 nucleotides agree with TRBD1. This CDR3 contains 15 residues. J was trimmed by 0 bases and V by 7 bases; bases with no gene match: 9. Germline assignment: CDR1 LNHDA and CDR2 SQIVND (reference sequence). CDR3 DNA sequence: TGTGCCAGTACCGGACGGACAGGCTACTCCTACGAGCAGTACTTC. This gives the protein CASTGRTGYSYEQYF.

Many counts were recorded for this clonotype. The rearrangement uses TRBV7-9 and TRBJ2-1, with 7 bases identical to TRBD1. This CDR3 comprises 14 residues. Germline V lookup: CDR1 SEHNR, CDR2 FQNEAQ (reference sequence). The trim removed 3 bases at V and 6 bases at J, leaving 5 bases unmatched. The CDR3 nucleotides read TGTGCCAGCAGCTTCCGGGACAGCCCCAATGAGCAGTTCTTC. The encoded protein is CASSFRDSPNEQFF.

In this sample, this clonotype turned up a few times. The chain links TRBV15 to TRBJ2-5; a possible D gene is TRBD2 (5 bases). This CDR3 contains 13 residues. In germline, CDR1 is LNHNV, CDR2 YYDKDF (reference sequence). V lost 3 bases to trimming and J lost 5 bases, with 10 bases between them. The CDR3 nucleotides read TGTGCCACCAGCAGGGACGGGAAGGAGACCCAGTACTTC. It codes for CATSRDGKETQYF.

This chain joins TRBV29-1 and TRBJ2-5; D not resolved. Between the trimmed V and J ends, which lost 0 bases and 5 bases, there was a span of 7 bases. CDR1 is SQVTM, CDR2 ANQGSEA, per germline. The CDR3 runs 12 residues. The CDR3 DNA sequence: TGCAGCGTTGAAGAGGACGGGGAGACCCAGTACTTC. This encodes CSVEEDGETQYF.

This clonotype was counted at least ten times. The chain recombines TRBV7-3 with TRBJ2-2, with 9 bases lining up with TRBD2. From germline, CDR1 is SGHTA and CDR2 FQGTGA. This CDR3 spans 15 amino acids. V shed 3 bases, J shed 5 bases, and the junction held 4 bases outside the gene matches. CDR3 DNA: TGTGCCAGCAGCTTTGGACTAGCGCCAACCGGGGAGCTGTTTTTT. Encoded protein: CASSFGLAPTGELFF.

This clonotype was observed at least ten times. The chain uses TRBV7-9 and TRBJ2-1; 9 nucleotides line up with TRBD1. Germline V gives CDR1 SEHNR, CDR2 FQNEAQ (reference sequence). V lost 0 bases, J lost 8 bases, and 5 bases stayed unmatched. This CDR3 comprises 15 residues. CDR3 nucleotide sequence: TGTGCCAGCAGCTTAGCGACAGGGGGTCTCGATGAGCAGTTCTTC. The encoded protein is CASSLATGGLDEQFF.

This clonotype showed up many times. The CDR3 protein is CASSPRTGVRSPLHF. The CDR3 coding sequence is TGTGCCAGCAGCCCGAGGACAGGGGTGAGATCACCCCTCCACTTT. The gene calls are TRBV28 and TRBJ1-6; 9 nucleotides match TRBD1. Looked up from germline, CDR1 is MDHEN and CDR2 is SYDVKM. V was clipped by 6 bases and J by 10 bases; unmatched bases: 10. CDR3 length: 15 amino acids. Filled out from reference TRBV28 and TRBJ1-6, the complete variable domain reads DVKVTQSSRYLVKRTGEKVFLECVQDMDHENMFWYRQDPGLGLRLIYFSYDVKMKEKGDIPEGYSVSREKKERFSLILESASTNQTSMYLCASSPRTGVRSPLHFGNGTRLTVT.

Only a few counts were recorded for this clonotype. The gene calls are TRBV9 and TRBJ1-1, with 8 positions matching TRBD1. The CDR3 consists of 13 residues. The junction had 1 base not matched to a gene; V was cut back by 0 bases and J by 6 bases. CDR1 SGDLS and CDR2 YYNGEE come from the germline V gene. In DNA form, the CDR3 reads TGTGCCAGCAGCGTAGGGGACAGGCCTGAAGCTTTCTTT. Amino acid sequence: CASSVGDRPEAFF.

This clonotype was detected ten times or more. The chain links TRBV7-2 to TRBJ2-1; 9 nucleotides agree with TRBD2. The CDR3 has 15 residues. V dropped 5 bases and J dropped 5; count of bases not matched to a gene: 7. Germline-derived CDR1 and CDR2 are SGHTA and FQGNSA. This CDR3 is CASSPSGISNNEQFF. The CDR3 DNA reads as TGTGCCAGCAGCCCTAGCGGGATAAGTAACAATGAGCAGTTCTTC.

This clonotype was recorded many times. CDR3 in amino acids: CAWKGLAVTGELFF. CDR3 bases: TGTGCCTGGAAGGGACTAGCGGTCACCGGGGAGCTGTTTTTT. The chain combines TRBV30 with TRBJ2-2, with TRBD2 matching 11 bases. The germline CDR1 and CDR2 sequences are GTSNPN and SVGIG (reference sequence). The junction had 2 bases not matched to a gene; V was cut back by 4 bases and J by 4 bases. There are 14 residues in the CDR3. The variable domain in full, with the rest retrieved from reference TRBV30 and TRBJ2-2, is SQTIHQWPATLVQPVGSPLSLECTVEGTSNPNLYWYRQAAGRGLQLLFYSVGIGQISSEVPQNLSASRPQDRQFILSSKKLLLSDSGFYLCAWKGLAVTGELFFGEGSRLTVL.

This clonotype was detected many times. The V gene is TRBV7-9, the J gene TRBJ2-6, with D unresolved. Trimming stripped 10 bases from V and 2 bases from J, with 21 bases between. Per germline, CDR1 SEHNR and CDR2 FQNEAQ (reference sequence). The CDR3 consists of 17 residues. The DNA for the CDR3 is TGTGCCATCCCGACCCACCGAGGTAACCCTGGGGCCAACGTCCTGACTTTC. It is translated as CAIPTHRGNPGANVLTF.

CDR3 nucleotides: TGTGCCAGCAGCGTAGCTCCCAGCTCCTACGAGCAGTACTTC. This gives the protein CASSVAPSSYEQYF. This rearrangement joins TRBV9 to TRBJ2-7, with unresolved D. Germline V gene lookup returns CDR1 SGDLS and CDR2 YYNGEE. Deletions cut 0 bases from V and 0 bases from J, with 7 bases between. The CDR3 covers 14 residues.

There are a few counts of this clonotype. The V call is TRBV5-1, the J call TRBJ1-1, with 10 bases matching TRBD1. With 2 bases clipped from V and 4 bases from J, the junction kept 11 bases outside the gene matches. Germline CDR1 reads SGHRS; CDR2 reads YFSETQ. The CDR3 is 17 amino acids. The CDR3: CASSFRPGQGSGTEAFF. The DNA of the CDR3 is TGCGCCAGCAGCTTTCGCCCGGGACAGGGGTCGGGCACTGAAGCTTTCTTT. Based on the CDR3 plus reference TRBV5-1 and TRBJ1-1, the full variable domain is KAGVTQTPRYLIKTRGQQVTLSCSPISGHRSVSWYQQTPGQGLQFLFEYFSETQRNKGNFPGRFSGRQFSNSRSEMNVSTLELGDSALYLCASSFRPGQGSGTEAFFGQGTRLTVV.

This clonotype was recorded at least ten times. The V call is TRBV5-6, the J call TRBJ2-1; D might be TRBD1 (6 bases). V lost 6 bases, J lost 11 bases, and 21 bases lay in between. Germline CDR1 SGHDT, CDR2 YYEEEE. This CDR3 contains 14 residues. CDR3 sequence (DNA): TGTGCCAGCATCACTCAGGGGCCCACTGGGAAGCAGTTCTTC. Translation gives CASITQGPTGKQFF.

This clonotype was seen many times. The chain couples TRBV7-2 to TRBJ1-3; 8 nucleotides match TRBD1. V lost 5 bases and J lost 4; bases outside the gene matches: 7. Germline values: CDR1 SGHTA, CDR2 FQGNSA. This CDR3 region has 15 residues. CDR3 sequence reads: CASSHETGAGNTIYF. The CDR3 nucleotides are TGTGCCAGCAGCCATGAGACAGGGGCGGGAAACACCATATATTTT.

This clonotype was recorded many times. The chain has TRBV7-9 and TRBJ2-2; D remains ambiguous. Germline lookup yields CDR1 SEHNR and CDR2 FQNEAQ (reference sequence). This CDR3 region has 18 residues. The V gene lost 6 bases and the J gene lost 0 bases, with 20 bases spanning the gap. CDR3: CASSFPKGSSTNTGELFF. The DNA for the CDR3 is TGTGCCAGCAGTTTCCCAAAAGGGTCCTCGACGAACACCGGGGAGCTGTTTTTT.

The V call is TRBV2, the J call TRBJ2-5, with 9 bases fitting TRBD2. Germline CDR1 and CDR2: SNHLY and FYNNEI. The V gene end was trimmed by 4 bases and the J gene end by 8 bases; junction bases not matched to a gene: 11. The CDR3 runs 15 residues. The CDR3 loop is CASSGLAVLKVTQYF. The CDR3, as DNA: TGTGCCAGCAGTGGACTAGCGGTTTTGAAAGTAACCCAGTACTTC.

In its sample, this clonotype was seen a few times. One junction end does not reproduce the germline sequence, and a read error may be involved. The chain combines TRBV20-1 with TRBJ1-6; D remains unclear. Looked up from germline, CDR1 is DFQATT and CDR2 is SNEGSKA (reference sequence). This CDR3 contains 13 residues. CDR3 protein: CSARDAIDSPLHF. The CDR3 nucleotides are TGCAGTGCCAGAGACGCCATTGATTCACCCCTCCACTTT.

In this sample, this clonotype turned up a few times. The V and J genes are TRBV7-9 and TRBJ2-7, with D unclear. The V gene's germline CDR1 is SEHNR and CDR2 FQNEAQ (reference sequence). The CDR3 runs 14 residues. V lost 5 bases to trimming and J lost 2 bases, with 13 bases between them. CDR3 in DNA: TGTGCCAGCAGCAAAACTGGTAACACCTACGAGCAGTACTTC. This codes for CASSKTGNTYEQYF. Combining the CDR3 with reference TRBV7-9 and TRBJ2-7 gives the whole variable domain DTGVSQNPRHKITKRGQNVTFRCDPISEHNRLYWYRQTLGQGPEFLTYFQNEAQLEKSRLLSDRFSAERPKGSFSTLEIQRTEQGDSAMYLCASSKTGNTYEQYFGPGTRLTVT.

The rearrangement links TRBV7-3 to TRBJ1-1; D unclear. The V end was cut by 3 bases, the J end by 3 bases, with 14 bases between. Looked up from germline, CDR1 is SGHTA and CDR2 is FQGTGA. This CDR3 spans 15 amino acids. The CDR3 DNA follows: TGTGCCAGCAGCTTGGCCCCAGACCGACACACTGAAGCTTTCTTT. It is translated as CASSLAPDRHTEAFF.

This clonotype was seen at least ten times. This sequence joins TRBV5-6 and TRBJ2-3; 8 nucleotides line up with TRBD1. The CDR3 has 16 amino acids. V was pared by 3 bases and J by 4 bases, with 10 bases of the junction left unmatched. The germline gives CDR1 SGHDT, CDR2 YYEEEE. The CDR3 nucleotides read TGTGCCAGCAGCTCCCAGGGACAGGCTGGCCCAGATACGCAGTATTTT. The encoded protein is CASSSQGQAGPDTQYF.

This clonotype showed up just a few times. V and J are TRBV6-6 and TRBJ1-2, with TRBD1 matching over 8 bases. V shed 6 bases and J 7 bases; nucleotides not matched to a gene: 7. The CDR3 length is 13 residues. Germline lookup yields CDR1 MNHNY and CDR2 SVGAGI (reference sequence). CDR3 sequence: CASRPRTGTGYTF. CDR3 bases: TGTGCCAGCAGGCCTCGGACAGGGACTGGCTACACCTTC.

This clonotype was counted many times. The rearrangement joins TRBV7-2 to TRBJ2-3; the D gene could be TRBD1 or TRBD2 (5 bases each). Germline V gene data show CDR1 as SGHTA and CDR2 as FQGNSA. The V and J ends lost 6 bases and 1 base respectively, with 8 bases between them. The CDR3 loop spans 13 amino acids. The CDR3 DNA is TGTGCCAGCAGTGGGGACGGCACAGATACGCAGTATTTT. It is translated as CASSGDGTDTQYF.

The sample holds a few counts of this clonotype. CDR3 sequence reads: CASSLYRDRLSNTGELFF. CDR3 DNA sequence: TGTGCCAGCTCACTTTACCGGGACAGATTATCGAACACCGGGGAGCTGTTTTTT. The rearrangement links TRBV18 to TRBJ2-2; 7 bases are a match to TRBD1. The CDR3 is 18 residues long. Per the germline V gene, CDR1 is KGHSH and CDR2 is LQKENI. The V gene end was trimmed by 4 bases and the J gene end by 0 bases; junction bases not matched to a gene: 11.

In this sample, this clonotype turned up many times. The V and J genes are TRBV6-1 and TRBJ2-2; 13 bases map to TRBD2. CDR3 size: 16 residues. Trimming cost V 6 bases and J 7 bases; bases outside gene matches: 8. CDR1 is MNHNS and CDR2 is SASEGT in the germline V gene. DNA for the CDR3: TGTGCCAGCAGGGGAGGGACTAGCGGGACAGGCGGGGAGCTGTTTTTT. Translation: CASRGGTSGTGGELFF.

This clonotype occurred many times. This chain connects TRBV19 to TRBJ2-1; D unresolved. Germline-derived CDR1 and CDR2 are LNHDA and SQIVND (reference sequence). V was clipped by 7 bases and J by 4 bases, with 11 bases between them. CDR3 size: 13 residues. DNA for the CDR3: TGTGCCAGTACCAATCCGGATTACAATGAGCAGTTCTTC. Amino acid sequence: CASTNPDYNEQFF.

In its sample, this clonotype was seen a few times. The rearrangement joins TRBV20-1 to TRBJ2-1; D is possibly TRBD2 (6 bases). The CDR3 is 15 amino acids. Germline loops: CDR1 DFQATT, CDR2 SNEGSKA (reference sequence). The ends were cut back, 1 base at V and 3 bases at J, with 13 bases in the middle. In nucleotides, the CDR3 is TGCAGTGCTAGAGCCCCGGGGGACTTCTACAATGAGCAGTTCTTC. It specifies CSARAPGDFYNEQFF.

This clonotype was observed at least ten times. V is TRBV20-1 and J is TRBJ1-1; 7 positions match TRBD1. The CDR3 is 15 residues long. Trimming took 6 bases from V and 4 from J; bases not matched to a gene: 14. Germline lookup yields CDR1 DFQATT and CDR2 SNEGSKA (reference sequence). The CDR3 DNA reads as TGCAGTGCCCCGGACAGGCGGAGCACGGGCACTGAAGCTTTCTTT. Translating gives CSAPDRRSTGTEAFF.

This clonotype has a handful of counts. The chain combines TRBV12-3 or TRBV12-4 with TRBJ1-1; a weak D match, TRBD1 (5 bases). V was clipped by 2 bases and J by 4 bases, with 14 bases between them. The CDR3 contains 15 residues. DNA for the CDR3: TGTGCCAGCAGTTTAATAGGGGAGGGTAGCACTGAAGCTTTCTTT. Its protein is CASSLIGEGSTEAFF.

A word on this clonotype: This sequence may be a read error, since a much larger clone differs from it by one base. As the CDR3 is not closed by the conserved phenylalanine or tryptophan, this likely results from a read error. The chain has TRBV7-9 and TRBJ1-4; the D gene is possibly TRBD1 (6 bases). Germline CDR1 reads SEHNR; CDR2 reads FQNEAQ (reference sequence). Trimming left V 5 bases short and J 7 bases short, with 14 bases between. This CDR3 spans 14 amino acids. The CDR3 sequence is CASSIQGSGEKLFL. The DNA for the CDR3 is TGTGCCAGCAGCATACAGGGTTCCGGTGAAAAACTGTTTTTA.